The 19 T cell receptor beta chains below come from one sample, sequenced in a study of T cell responses to AZD1222 COVID-19 vaccine. Repertoires were generated with immunoSEQ multiplex PCR, while TCRdb's copy carries only in-frame clones and drops some. The sample records approximately 150,000 clones, 80% to 95% being singletons. The sample was peripheral blood, taken on day 0 of AZD1222 vaccination. Receptors were obtained from an adult in good health.

A single count supports this clone. V is TRBV10-3 and J is TRBJ2-1, with 10 bases lining up with TRBD2. The length of the CDR3 is 15 residues. Trimming removed 4 bases from V and 7 bases from J; junction bases left unmatched: 7. CDR1 is ENHRY, CDR2 SYGVKD, per germline. The CDR3 DNA reads as TGTGCCATCAGTGCGGGTAGCGGGAGGTGGAATGAGCAGTTCTTC. Translating it yields CAISAGSGRWNEQFF.

The chain couples TRBV27 to TRBJ1-1; D is possibly TRBD1 (5 bases). V was pared by 7 bases and J by 0 bases, with 9 bases between. From germline, CDR1 is MNHEY and CDR2 SMNVEV (reference sequence). This CDR3 is built from 13 residues. The CDR3: CASKPRVNTEAFF. The CDR3 coding sequence is TGTGCCAGCAAGCCCAGGGTGAACACTGAAGCTTTCTTT.

The chain has TRBV28 and TRBJ2-1, with no clear D. CDR1 MDHEN and CDR2 SYDVKM come from the germline V gene. The CDR3 is made up of 12 amino acids. V lost 4 bases, J lost 4 bases, and 5 bases lay in between. The CDR3, as DNA: TGTGCCAGCAGTTATGGGTACAATGAGCAGTTCTTC. Amino acids: CASSYGYNEQFF.

The chain uses TRBV5-1 and TRBJ2-5, with TRBD1 identical over 10 bases. Trimming took 0 bases from V and 4 from J; bases not matched to a gene: 0. The CDR3 sequence is 14 residues long. Germline values: CDR1 SGHRS, CDR2 YFSETQ. Here the CDR3 reads CASSLGTGGETQYF. CDR3 in DNA: TGCGCCAGCAGCTTGGGGACAGGGGGAGAGACCCAGTACTTC.

In nucleotides, the CDR3 is TGTGCCAGCTCAAAGTGGACCTTAACGAACACCGGGGAGCTGTTTTTT. It is translated as CASSKWTLTNTGELFF. V and J are TRBV25-1 and TRBJ2-2; D ambiguous. Germline CDR1 is MGHDK and CDR2 is SYGVNS. Trimming took 8 bases from V and 0 from J, leaving 16 bases between them. This CDR3 spans 16 amino acids.

The chain employs TRBV11-3 and TRBJ2-1; 11 positions match TRBD2. With V trimmed by 2 bases and J by 4 bases, 1 base remained unmatched. The CDR3 loop spans 15 amino acids. Germline assignment: CDR1 SGHNT and CDR2 YENEEA. This chain's CDR3 is CASSLLAGGYNEQFF. In DNA, the CDR3 is TGTGCCAGCAGCTTACTAGCGGGGGGTTACAATGAGCAGTTCTTC.

The chain uses TRBV28 and TRBJ1-2; tentatively, D is TRBD1 (5 bases). CDR1 is MDHEN and CDR2 is SYDVKM in the germline V gene. CDR3 length: 13 amino acids. V was shortened by 3 bases and J by 13 bases, with 18 bases between the two germline ends. CDR3 nucleotides: TGTGCCAGCAGTTTTCCACCGACAGAGATCATCACCTTC. As protein: CASSFPPTEIITF.

The chain links TRBV18 to TRBJ2-2, with 7 bases fitting TRBD1. This CDR3 has 16 amino acids. V dropped 4 bases and J dropped 2; count of bases not matched to a gene: 7. CDR1 is KGHSH and CDR2 is LQKENI in the germline V gene. CDR3 sequence (DNA): TGTGCCAGCTCACTACCCACAGGGGTCAACACCGGGGAGCTGTTTTTT. Translated: CASSLPTGVNTGELFF.

This clone has only a few counts. This chain connects TRBV7-2 to TRBJ1-4; D gene ambiguous. V gave up 0 bases and J gave up 6 bases, with 14 bases separating them. The CDR3 covers 16 residues. The germline V gene encodes CDR1 SGHTA and CDR2 FQGNSA. The CDR3 region is CASSLALMGDHEKLFF. The CDR3 region has the DNA TGTGCCAGCAGCTTAGCGCTAATGGGCGATCATGAAAAACTGTTTTTT. The whole variable domain, filled in from reference TRBV7-2 and TRBJ1-4, reads GAGVSQSPSNKVTEKGKDVELRCDPISGHTALYWYRQSLGQGLEFLIYFQGNSAPDKSGLPSDRFSAERTGGSVSTLTIQRTQQEDSAVYLCASSLALMGDHEKLFFGSGTQLSVL.

The V gene is TRBV30, the J gene TRBJ1-5; TRBD1 agrees at 9 bases. This CDR3 contains 14 residues. J gave up 6 bases and V 3 bases, and 6 bases lay outside the gene matches. Germline CDR1 reads GTSNPN; CDR2 reads SVGIG (reference sequence). CDR3 sequence reads: CAWSRGQGSQPQHF. CDR3 nucleotides: TGTGCCTGGAGCCGGGGACAGGGCTCTCAGCCCCAGCATTTT.

The V and J genes are TRBV4-2 and TRBJ2-2; 7 bases are shared with TRBD2. The germline gives CDR1 LGHNA, CDR2 YNFKEQ. With 3 bases clipped from V and 6 bases from J, the junction kept 7 bases outside the gene matches. The CDR3 has 15 amino acids. The CDR3 bases are TGTGCCAGCAGCCACGGACTAGTCGGCGCCGGGGAGCTGTTTTTT. Its translation: CASSHGLVGAGELFF.

V gene TRBV30 combines with J gene TRBJ1-2; D gene ambiguous. With 1 base removed from V and 2 bases from J, the gap between germline ends came to 8 bases. The length of the CDR3 is 13 residues. The germline V gene has CDR1 GTSNPN and CDR2 SVGIG (reference sequence). The CDR3 nucleotides read TGTGCCTGGAGTGATCGCCGGAACTATGGCTACACCTTC. Its protein product is CAWSDRRNYGYTF.

This clone appeared once. The chain has TRBV4-1 and TRBJ2-2; 9 bases fit TRBD2. Trimming removed 4 bases from V and 7 bases from J; junction bases left unmatched: 13. Germline V gene data show CDR1 as MGHRA and CDR2 as YSYEKL. CDR3 length: 17 amino acids. CDR3 nucleotide sequence: TGCGCCAGCAGCCCGGGACTAGCAGCGAAGATTGGCGGGGAGCTGTTTTTT. It translates to CASSPGLAAKIGGELFF.

The rearrangement uses TRBV7-2 and TRBJ1-2; D is ambiguous. Trimming left V 6 bases short and J 4 bases short, with 12 bases between. The CDR3 is 13 residues long. Germline V gene lookup returns CDR1 SGHTA and CDR2 FQGNSA. The CDR3 DNA sequence: TGTGCCAGCAGTTTCGACAATGGCTATGGCTACACCTTC. Translating it yields CASSFDNGYGYTF.

The rearrangement links TRBV7-9 to TRBJ1-5; D is perhaps TRBD1 (6 bases). Trimming took 4 bases from V and 2 from J, leaving 18 bases between them. This CDR3 spans 17 amino acids. Germline V lookup: CDR1 SEHNR, CDR2 FQNEAQ (reference sequence). The chain's CDR3 is CASSSGQIQGGNQPQHF. CDR3 coding DNA: TGTGCCAGCAGCTCAGGCCAAATACAGGGTGGCAATCAGCCCCAGCATTTT.

CDR3 bases: TGCGCCAGCAGCCTAACTCTGGTGCGCGGCTCCTACGAGCAGTACTTC. Translated: CASSLTLVRGSYEQYF. The chain combines TRBV4-1 with TRBJ2-7; D is ambiguous. V dropped 4 bases and J dropped 0 bases, with 16 bases sitting between them. Germline CDR1 MGHRA, CDR2 YSYEKL. The CDR3 loop spans 16 amino acids.

This chain joins TRBV7-9 and TRBJ1-2, with D possibly matching TRBD1 (5 bases). Deletions cut 3 bases from V and 6 bases from J, with 8 bases between. Per the germline V gene, CDR1 is SEHNR and CDR2 is FQNEAQ (reference sequence). The CDR3 is 12 residues long. CDR3 coding DNA: TGTGCCAGCAGCTTCCAGGGTCATGGCTACACCTTC. It codes for CASSFQGHGYTF.

The chain links TRBV18 to TRBJ2-5; D may be TRBD1 (5 bases). The V gene's germline CDR1 is KGHSH and CDR2 LQKENI. V shed 5 bases and J shed 2 bases, with 12 bases lying between them. The length of the CDR3 is 14 residues. The CDR3 loop is CASSARQIQETQYF. CDR3 bases: TGTGCCAGCTCAGCGAGACAGATTCAAGAGACCCAGTACTTC.

The gene calls are TRBV9 and TRBJ2-7; D ambiguous. The V end was cut by 4 bases, the J end by 2 bases, with 10 bases between. CDR3 length: 13 residues. Germline CDR1 SGDLS, CDR2 YYNGEE. The CDR3 region has the DNA TGTGCCAGCAGCCCGGACGGTGCCTACGAGCAGTACTTC. Translated: CASSPDGAYEQYF.